This T cell receptor (beta chain) was sequenced for a study of blood T cell repertoires in COVID-19 (dated by TCRdb to about 2020). With regard to the full study: Collaborator samples came from the United States, Italy and Spain and covered acute and convalescent phases of COVID-19. The repertoires were released in a freely available public database meant as a resource for research on the immune response to SARS-CoV-2. Samples came from the ongoing ImmuneRACE study (first 160 participants) plus 1,254 subjects from 6 global collaborators. Where available, HLA class I and class II types were obtained from metadata supplied by the sample provider rather than from assay-based typing. The sample metadata nearly always contained a de-identified subject ID, COVID-19 status, age in years and sex. The material from the prospective study consisted of cDNA or gDNA derived from T cells, B-cell-depleted T cells, or PBMCs. Subjects who had been exposed to COVID-19, were actively infected with it, or had recovered from it provided the deeply sampled blood TCRbeta repertoires that made up the dataset.

Comment on this clone: What this receptor recognizes is not known. Per-base quality was not reported, and no clone a single base away is much larger than it.

The CDR3 contains 14 residues, cysteine and phenylalanine counted. The read is trimmed to its CDR3 DNA, 42 bases read in frame from base 1. Reading the germline V gene gives CDR1 SGHDN and CDR2 FVKESK. The junction shows trimming of 3 bases on V and 7 bases on J, plus 16 bases between the germline ends. Whole blood was collected in K2EDTA tubes by collaborating institutions according to the institutions' own protocols. For TCRbeta analysis, collaborators shipped samples in one of three forms: frozen whole blood, isolated PBMCs, or DNA extracted from either of those sample types. Study-level results and caveats: The quantity of clinical and demographic metadata differed by source and by participant and was supplied without curation.

The immunoSEQ Assay, a bias-controlled multiplex PCR, was used to amplify TCRbeta CDR3 regions from genomic DNA. The source study handled its data this way. Within the assay, amplification of reference gene primers was used to estimate how many nucleated cells each sample contained. Sequence reads were collapsed and filtered to measure the absolute abundance of every unique TCRbeta CDR3 rearrangement. For each sample, productive Simpson clonality was calculated as the square root of Simpson's diversity index across productive rearrangements. TCRdb carries this immuneACCESS record with in-frame sequences only. Its versions omit some clonotypes, under half of them owing to an unresolved V gene in the studies checked, with the rest unexplained. D and trimming come from the DNA, and the V and J calls and clone size come from that table. The sample table shows approximately 15,000 clones, and roughly 80% are seen once. The ten largest clones capture 25% to 35% of the sample.

The specimen was peripheral blood. The clonotype comes from a human donor in a cohort sampled during active COVID-19. The chain uses TRBV14 and TRBJ2-7; tentative D gene TRBD2, with 5 bases matching. This receptor carries the CDR3 CASSHDLSPGEQYF. The sequenced DNA is TGTGCCAGCAGCCATGACCTATCTCCGGGGGAGCAGTACTTC.